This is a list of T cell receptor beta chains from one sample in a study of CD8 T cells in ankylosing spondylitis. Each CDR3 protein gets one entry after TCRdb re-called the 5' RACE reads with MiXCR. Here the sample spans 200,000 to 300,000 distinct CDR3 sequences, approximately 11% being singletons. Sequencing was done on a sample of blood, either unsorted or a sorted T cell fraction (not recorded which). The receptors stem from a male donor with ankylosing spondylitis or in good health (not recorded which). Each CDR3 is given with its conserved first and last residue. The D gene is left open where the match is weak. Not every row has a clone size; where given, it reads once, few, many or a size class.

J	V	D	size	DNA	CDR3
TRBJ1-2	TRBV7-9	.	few	TGTGCCAGCAGCCCAGAGTTCCACTATGGCTACACCTTC	CASSPEFHYGYTF
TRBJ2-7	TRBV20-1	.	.	TGCAGTGCTAGCCGAAGTAGCTCCTACGAGCAGTACTTC	CSASRSSSYEQYF
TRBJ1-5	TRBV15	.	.	TGTGCCACCAGCAGACAGGGATGGACGGATCAGCCCCAGCATTTT	CATSRQGWTDQPQHF
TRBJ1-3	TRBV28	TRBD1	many	TGTGCCAGCTGTGTAAGACAGGGGGCGAACACCATATATTTT	CASCVRQGANTIYF
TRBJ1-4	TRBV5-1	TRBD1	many	TGCGCCAGCAGCTTGGAGGGACAGAGACCTAATGAAAAACTGTTTTTT	CASSLEGQRPNEKLFF
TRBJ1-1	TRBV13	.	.	TGTGCCAGCAGTTCAATCGGGAACACTGAAGCTTTCTTT	CASSSIGNTEAFF
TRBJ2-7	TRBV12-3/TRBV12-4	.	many	TGTGCCAGCAGTTTAGGAGCGGCCGGTGAGCAGTACTTC	CASSLGAAGEQYF
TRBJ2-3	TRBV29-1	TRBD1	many	TGCAGCGTTCAGGTGGGACAGGCGGCAATAGGTACGCAGTATTTT	CSVQVGQAAIGTQYF
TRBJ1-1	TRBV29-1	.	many	TGCAGCGGTACCGGGACGCTAGTTAGCACTGAAGCTTTCTTT	CSGTGTLVSTEAFF
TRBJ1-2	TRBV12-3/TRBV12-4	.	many	TGTGCCAGCAGTCCCATACGACAGTGGGGGGCAGGAGGCGGCTACACCTTC	CASSPIRQWGAGGGYTF
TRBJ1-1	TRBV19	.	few	TGTGCCAGTAGTTCGCGACTGGGGGATTCGACTTTCTTT	CASSSRLGDSTFF
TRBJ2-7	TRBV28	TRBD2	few	TGTGCCAGTCAGAGCGGGAGTTACGAGCAGTACTTC	CASQSGSYEQYF
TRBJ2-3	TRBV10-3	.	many	TGTGCCATCAGTGGGGGACCGGACACAGATACGCAGTATTTT	CAISGGPDTDTQYF
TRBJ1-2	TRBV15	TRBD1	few	TGTGCCACCAGCAGTACAGGGGGTACTGATGGCTACACCTTC	CATSSTGGTDGYTF